These T cell receptor beta chains were read from a single sample in a study of CD8 T cells in Susac syndrome. TCRdb used MiXCR to reprocess the immunoSEQ multiplex PCR reads, holding one entry per CDR3 protein. Among about 200,000 distinct CDR3 sequences listed, over 90% were seen once. The sequencing input was CD4+ T cells from PBMCs. The receptors stem from a human donor with multiple sclerosis. Both conserved end residues are part of each CDR3. The D gene is left open where the match is weak. Expanded clones get a size class; other rows say once, few or many, or leave the size out.

clone_size j_call d_call v_call cdr3_nt cdr3_aa
- TRBJ1-2 - TRBV7-8 TGTGCCAGCAGCCCCCAAGGGGATGGCTACACCTTC CASSPQGDGYTF
- TRBJ1-4 - TRBV29-1 TGCAGCGTTGAGCTCCGGGGCCGAGGTATGGAAAAACTGTTTTTT CSVELRGRGMEKLFF
- TRBJ1-2 - TRBV6-5 TGTGCCAGCAGTTACTCCTTTGACATCATTTATGGCTACACCTTC CASSYSFDIIYGYTF
- TRBJ2-1 TRBD2 TRBV14 TGTGCCAGCAGCCCGCTAATGGGACTAGCGGGTGGGAATGAGCAGTTCTTC CASSPLMGLAGGNEQFF
- TRBJ2-5 - TRBV30 TGTGCCTGGAGTACACAGCTCCAAGAGACCCAGTACTTC CAWSTQLQETQYF
- TRBJ2-7 - TRBV4-1 TGCGCCAGCAGCCAAGAAGCTATGAGAAGGTCCGAGCAGTACTTC CASSQEAMRRSEQYF
- TRBJ2-7 - TRBV24-1 TGTGCCACCAGTGACCGCTCAACAGGGCTCGAGCAGTACTTC CATSDRSTGLEQYF
- TRBJ2-7 - TRBV14 TGTGCCAGCAGCCAGGGGGTGAGGATCTACGAGCAGTACTTC CASSQGVRIYEQYF
- TRBJ2-1 - TRBV7-2 TGTGCCAGCAGCTTCCTTTCGGGGGAGCAGTTCTTC CASSFLSGEQFF
- TRBJ2-3 - TRBV29-1 TGCAGCGTTCTCTCTCCGGCCACAGATACGCAGTATTTT CSVLSPATDTQYF
- TRBJ1-5 - TRBV2 TGTGCCAGCAGTAACGAAGGAAATCAGCCCCAGCATTTT CASSNEGNQPQHF
- TRBJ2-3 - TRBV27 TGTGCCAGCCAGACTAGGAGGGGAGATACGCAGTATTTT CASQTRRGDTQYF
- TRBJ2-1 - TRBV20-1 TGCAGTGCTAGAGCCCCGGGACTGGGCAATGAGCAGTTCTTC CSARAPGLGNEQFF
once TRBJ1-5 - TRBV20-1 TGCAGTGCTAGAGAAAGACCCAATCAGCCCCAGCATTTT CSARERPNQPQHF
- TRBJ1-2 - TRBV5-4 TGTGCCAGCAGCTTGGACTCATCACTCTATGGCTACACCTTC CASSLDSSLYGYTF
once TRBJ2-5 - TRBV12-5 TGTGCTAGTGGTTTGGTCCAAGTTGGGGGAGAGACCCAGTACTTC CASGLVQVGGETQYF
- TRBJ1-6 - TRBV12-3/TRBV12-4 TGTGCCAGCAGTTTCTCCGGGGCCGGGGTATCACCCCTCCACTTT CASSFSGAGVSPLHF
- TRBJ1-5 - TRBV10-3 TGTGCCATCAAGGCAGGGCTGGAGAGCAATCAGCCCCAGCATTTT CAIKAGLESNQPQHF
- TRBJ2-5 TRBD1 TRBV29-1 TGCAGCGAAGGGACAGGGGAGACCCAGTACTTC CSEGTGETQYF
- TRBJ1-2 TRBD1 TRBV6-5 TGTGCCAGCAGTTATGAGGGACAGGGGAACTATGGCTACACCTTC CASSYEGQGNYGYTF
once TRBJ2-3 - TRBV20-1 TGCAGTGCTGCCCCCGGGGCTAGCGTAACAGATACGCAGTATTTT CSAAPGASVTDTQYF
once TRBJ2-7 TRBD1 TRBV20-1 TGCAGTGCCAGGGGACAGGGGGTCTACGAGCAGTACTTC CSARGQGVYEQYF
- TRBJ2-3 - TRBV6-2/TRBV6-3 TGTGCCAGCAGTTCACACTGGGATACGCAGTATTTT CASSSHWDTQYF
- TRBJ2-1 TRBD2 TRBV20-1 TGCAGTCGGGGGACTAGCGGAGACAATGAGCAGTTCTTC CSRGTSGDNEQFF
once TRBJ1-1 - TRBV24-1 TGTGCCACCAGGGACACTGTGAACACTGAAGCTTTCTTT CATRDTVNTEAFF
- TRBJ2-1 - TRBV29-1 TGCAGCGTTGAAGAGACTAGAGCAATTGAGCAGTTCTTC CSVEETRAIEQFF
- TRBJ1-3 - TRBV9 TGTGCCAGCAGCCTTGGGGATTTCTCTGGAAACACCATATATTTT CASSLGDFSGNTIYF
- TRBJ2-5 TRBD2 TRBV20-1 TGCAGTGCTAGGCGCGGGGGGCCCAGGGAGACCCAGTACTTC CSARRGGPRETQYF
- TRBJ1-2 TRBD1 TRBV18 TGTGCCAGCTCAACGACAGGGGACTATGGCTACACCTTC CASSTTGDYGYTF
- TRBJ2-7 TRBD1 TRBV24-1 TGTGCCACCAGTCGGGGACAGGGGGCCTACGAGCAGTACTTC CATSRGQGAYEQYF
- TRBJ2-7 - TRBV6-5 TGTGCCAGCAGTTACTCAGGGCCCTCCTACGAGCAGTACTTC CASSYSGPSYEQYF
- TRBJ2-5 - TRBV3-1 TGTGCCAGCAGCCAACATCACGGCGAGACCCAGTACTTC CASSQHHGETQYF
- TRBJ2-7 - TRBV7-9 TGTGCCAGCAGCTTAGGTGGAGGTATGGTCTACGAGCAGTACTTC CASSLGGGMVYEQYF
- TRBJ2-2 - TRBV30 TGTGCCTGGAGGGTCCTTAGTGGGGAACCCGGGGAGCTGTTTTTT CAWRVLSGEPGELFF
- TRBJ2-5 - TRBV6-5 TGTGCCAGCAGTTACTCGACGAGAGAGACCCAGTACTTC CASSYSTRETQYF
- TRBJ2-1 - TRBV24-1 TGTGCCACCAGTGATTTGAAGGGCTACAATGAGCAGTTCTTC CATSDLKGYNEQFF
- TRBJ2-6 TRBD2 TRBV5-1 TGCGCCAGCAGCCCGCTACTAGCGGGAGCAGGGGCCAACGTCCTGACTTTC CASSPLLAGAGANVLTF
- TRBJ2-7 - TRBV6-5 TGTGCCAGCGGCAGGGCAGGAGGCGAGCAGTACTTC CASGRAGGEQYF
- TRBJ2-3 - TRBV20-1 TGCAGTTTACAGGGTCGGTGGACAGATACGCAGTATTTT CSLQGRWTDTQYF
- TRBJ2-7 TRBD2 TRBV20-1 TGCAGTGCTAGAGATTACGGGAGGCCCTCCTACGAGCAGTACTTC CSARDYGRPSYEQYF
- TRBJ2-1 TRBD2 TRBV19 TGTGCCAGTAGTATCGGGGGGAGAAACAATGAGCAGTTCTTC CASSIGGRNNEQFF
- TRBJ2-5 - TRBV5-1 TGCGCCAGCAGCTTTGGTGGGATGAGCCAAGAGACCCAGTACTTC CASSFGGMSQETQYF
- TRBJ1-2 TRBD1 TRBV27 TGTGCCAGCAGTGCCCGAGGGACAGTCTATGGCTACACCTTC CASSARGTVYGYTF
- TRBJ1-1 - TRBV30 TGTGCCTGGGGTCAGGGGCCCACTGAAGCTTTCTTT CAWGQGPTEAFF
- TRBJ1-6 - TRBV2 TGTGCCAGCAGTGAATTGTCAAGTAATTCACCCCTCCACTTT CASSELSSNSPLHF
- TRBJ2-3 TRBD2 TRBV20-1 TGCAGTCCCAGACTAGCGGGTAGCACAGATACGCAGTATTTT CSPRLAGSTDTQYF